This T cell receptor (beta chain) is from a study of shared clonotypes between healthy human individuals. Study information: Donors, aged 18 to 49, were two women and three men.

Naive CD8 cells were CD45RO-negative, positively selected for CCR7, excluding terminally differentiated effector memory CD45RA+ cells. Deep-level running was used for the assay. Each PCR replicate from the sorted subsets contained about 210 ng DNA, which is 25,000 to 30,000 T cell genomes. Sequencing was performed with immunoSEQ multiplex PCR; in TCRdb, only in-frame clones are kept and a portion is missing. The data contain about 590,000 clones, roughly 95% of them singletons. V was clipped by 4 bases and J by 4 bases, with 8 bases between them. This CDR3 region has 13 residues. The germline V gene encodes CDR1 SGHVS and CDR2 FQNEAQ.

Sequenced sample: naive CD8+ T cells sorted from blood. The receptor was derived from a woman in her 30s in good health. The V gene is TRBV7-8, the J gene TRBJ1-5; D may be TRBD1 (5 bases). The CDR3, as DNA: TGTGCCAGCAGCTACGGGGGGAATCAGCCCCAGCATTTT. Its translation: CASSYGGNQPQHF.